Each of the 5 T cell receptor beta chains below was sequenced from the same sample in a study of a mutant IDH1 vaccine in newly diagnosed glioma. Some clones are missing from TCRdb's copy, which holds only in-frame ones; the method was immunoSEQ multiplex PCR. The sample has 110,000 or so clones, about 90% seen once; the top ten hold under 0.8%. No cognate antigen is known for these TCRs. Stated time point: week 11, during vaccination. Vaccine doses each comprised 300 ug of mutant IDH1 20-mer peptide, with topical imiquimod. Sequences were derived from PBMCs, sampled from a glioma patient whose treatment included an IDH1 peptide vaccine. The source of these receptors is a woman between 45 and 65 years old with glioma.

This clone appeared a few times. In DNA form, the CDR3 reads TGCGCCAGCAGCTTGGGGCTAGCGGTGCGCTACGAGCAGTACTTC. Its protein is CASSLGLAVRYEQYF. The rearrangement uses TRBV5-1 and TRBJ2-7, with 7 bases identical to TRBD2. This CDR3 is 15 amino acids long. The junction had 6 bases not matched to a gene; V was cut back by 0 bases and J by 3 bases. The germline gives CDR1 SGHRS, CDR2 YFSETQ.

The chain employs TRBV28 and TRBJ2-5; TRBD1 agrees at 9 bases. This CDR3 comprises 14 residues. CDR1 is MDHEN and CDR2 is SYDVKM in the germline V gene. J gave up 5 bases and V 5 bases, and 6 bases lay outside the gene matches. In DNA form, the CDR3 reads TGTGCCAGCAGTACCGACAGGGGGAGCGAGACCCAGTACTTC. Translating gives CASSTDRGSETQYF.

The chain couples TRBV6-5 to TRBJ2-1; 8 positions match TRBD1. With V trimmed by 5 bases and J by 4 bases, 4 bases remained unmatched. Germline CDR1 MNHEY, CDR2 SVGAGI. The CDR3 totals 14 residues. DNA for the CDR3: TGTGCCAGCAGTACCGGGACAGGTTACAATGAGCAGTTCTTC. Amino acid sequence: CASSTGTGYNEQFF.

The V and J genes are TRBV27 and TRBJ2-2; D is perhaps TRBD2 (5 bases). This CDR3 spans 15 amino acids. Germline V CDR1 and CDR2: MNHEY, SMNVEV (reference sequence). Trimming took 0 bases from V and 4 from J, leaving 9 bases between them. Here the CDR3 reads CASSLSVRGTGELFF. The CDR3 bases are TGTGCCAGCAGTTTATCGGTCCGGGGCACCGGGGAGCTGTTTTTT.

In its sample, this clone was seen once. The CDR3 sequence: CASSSTRSNEQFF. DNA for the CDR3: TGCGCCAGCAGCTCTACTAGATCCAATGAGCAGTTCTTC. The chain is built from TRBV5-1 and TRBJ2-1; the D gene is possibly TRBD2 (5 bases). Germline CDR1 and CDR2: SGHRS and YFSETQ. Trimming removed 3 bases at V and 6 bases at J, with 10 bases between. This CDR3 region has 13 residues.